What follows are 15 T cell receptor beta chains derived from one specimen sequenced in a study of cytomegalovirus exposure and HLA in healthy donors. With 60 Vbeta and 13 Jbeta primers, the PCR was carried out. The method was immunoSEQ multiplex PCR; TCRdb's version includes in-frame clones alone and lacks a portion of them. The listing contains around 130,000 clones. Sequenced input: PBMCs. The receptors here all came from a woman aged 55 to 70 in good health and CMV-seronegative.

This chain connects TRBV28 to TRBJ2-7, with D hard to call. The ends were cut back, 2 bases at V and 1 base at J, with 9 bases in the middle. The CDR3 loop spans 14 amino acids. Germline-derived CDR1 and CDR2 are MDHEN and SYDVKM. In nucleotides, the CDR3 is TGTGCCAGCAGTTTAACGGGTACATCCTACGAGCAGTACTTC. Translation gives CASSLTGTSYEQYF. Drawing the rest from reference TRBV28 and TRBJ2-7, the complete variable domain is DVKVTQSSRYLVKRTGEKVFLECVQDMDHENMFWYRQDPGLGLRLIYFSYDVKMKEKGDIPEGYSVSREKKERFSLILESASTNQTSMYLCASSLTGTSYEQYFGPGTRLTVT.

The chain recombines TRBV12-5 with TRBJ2-1; 9 bases are shared with TRBD2. Germline values: CDR1 LGHNT, CDR2 FRNRAP. J gave up 3 bases and V 8 bases, and 8 bases lay outside the gene matches. The CDR3 runs 15 residues. Here the CDR3 reads CASSISGGLYNEQFF. The CDR3 bases are TGTGCTAGTTCAATTAGCGGGGGACTCTACAATGAGCAGTTCTTC.

The V gene is TRBV28, the J gene TRBJ2-7; 11 nucleotides align to TRBD1. Germline V lookup: CDR1 MDHEN, CDR2 SYDVKM. V dropped 6 bases and J dropped 2; count of bases not matched to a gene: 6. The length of the CDR3 is 15 residues. The CDR3 nucleotides are TGTGCCAGCAGCACCGGGACAGGGGGAGCCTACGAGCAGTACTTC. Translating gives CASSTGTGGAYEQYF. Supplemented by reference TRBV28 and TRBJ2-7, the full variable domain reads DVKVTQSSRYLVKRTGEKVFLECVQDMDHENMFWYRQDPGLGLRLIYFSYDVKMKEKGDIPEGYSVSREKKERFSLILESASTNQTSMYLCASSTGTGGAYEQYFGPGTRLTVT.

The chain is built from TRBV6-1 and TRBJ2-2; possible D gene TRBD1, 6 bases. This CDR3 region has 14 residues. Per germline, CDR1 MNHNS and CDR2 SASEGT. V lost 8 bases and J 0 bases, leaving 10 bases between the germline ends. DNA for the CDR3: TGTGCCAGCGGCGGACAGCCGAACACCGGGGAGCTGTTTTTT. This codes for CASGGQPNTGELFF.

The V call is TRBV7-3, the J call TRBJ2-7, with a possible D match to TRBD1 (5 bases). V lost 2 bases to trimming and J lost 2 bases, with 13 bases between them. The CDR3 is 15 residues long. Germline V gene sequence: CDR1 SGHTA, CDR2 FQGTGA. The CDR3 loop is CASSLVLTVPYEQYF. CDR3 coding DNA: TGTGCCAGCAGCTTAGTATTGACAGTCCCCTACGAGCAGTACTTC.

The rearrangement links TRBV5-1 to TRBJ2-3; 10 bases agree with TRBD2. The CDR3 sequence is 18 residues long. Germline V gene sequence: CDR1 SGHRS, CDR2 YFSETQ. V trimming: 5 bases; J trimming: 0 bases; junction bases outside the gene matches: 12. CDR3 residues: CASSPTSGKHTSTDTQYF. The CDR3 DNA follows: TGCGCCAGCAGTCCTACTAGCGGGAAGCACACTAGCACAGATACGCAGTATTTT.

CDR3 DNA: TGCGCCAGCAGCCAAGACCCGGGTAGCGGGGGCCACAACACCGGGGAGCTGTTTTTT. This translates into CASSQDPGSGGHNTGELFF. The V gene is TRBV4-1, the J gene TRBJ2-2, with TRBD2 identical over 9 bases. CDR1 MGHRA and CDR2 YSYEKL come from the germline V gene. The junction had 10 bases not matched to a gene; V was cut back by 0 bases and J by 2 bases. The CDR3 is made up of 19 amino acids.

The chain joins TRBV6-6 to TRBJ1-6; D remains ambiguous. V lost 11 bases and J lost 5, with 7 bases in between. The CDR3 has 11 residues. Per germline, CDR1 MNHNY and CDR2 SVGAGI (reference sequence). The CDR3 here is CAEEHNSPLHF. CDR3 DNA sequence: TGTGCCGAGGAACATAATTCACCCCTCCACTTT.

The chain carries TRBV19 and TRBJ1-2; D is perhaps TRBD1 (5 bases). This CDR3 region has 14 residues. V was clipped by 6 bases and J by 7 bases, with 18 bases between them. Germline V gene lookup returns CDR1 LNHDA and CDR2 SQIVND (reference sequence). The CDR3: CASSTAGTGTGYTF. DNA of the CDR3: TGTGCCAGTAGCACCGCCGGGACTGGGACTGGCTACACCTTC.

This sequence joins TRBV25-1 and TRBJ1-4; 9 bases match TRBD1. V trimming: 1 base; J trimming: 5 bases; junction bases outside the gene matches: 2. The V gene's germline CDR1 is MGHDK and CDR2 SYGVNS. The CDR3 contains 15 residues. CDR3 in amino acids: CASSESGTGNEKLFF. The CDR3 bases are TGTGCCAGCAGTGAATCCGGGACAGGGAATGAAAAACTGTTTTTT.

The chain has TRBV19 and TRBJ2-7; D not certain. V was trimmed by 1 base and J by 2 bases, leaving 6 bases between them. The CDR3 runs to 13 residues. Germline-derived CDR1 and CDR2 are LNHDA and SQIVND (reference sequence). The CDR3 loop reads CASSIVPAYEQYF. CDR3 DNA: TGTGCCAGTAGTATAGTCCCCGCCTACGAGCAGTACTTC.

On this clone: One end of the junction varies from germline; a read error may be responsible. The chain uses TRBV7-7 and TRBJ2-3; D uncertain. Looked up from germline, CDR1 is SSHAT and CDR2 is FNYEAQ (reference sequence). This CDR3 has 14 amino acids. The CDR3 region is CASSSIVGTDTQYF. The CDR3 DNA follows: TGTGCTAGCAGCTCTATAGTGGGCACAGATACGCAGTATTTT.

This sequence joins TRBV5-5 and TRBJ1-2; D unclear. CDR3 length: 14 residues. Germline values: CDR1 SGHKS, CDR2 YYEKEE (reference sequence). Trimming stripped 0 bases from V and 2 bases from J, with 8 bases between. The CDR3, as DNA: TGTGCCAGCAGCTTGGTGGTGGAGAACTATGGCTACACCTTC. It codes for CASSLVVENYGYTF.

This chain joins TRBV25-1 and TRBJ2-7; 15 nucleotides align to TRBD2. The CDR3 contains 16 residues. CDR1 and CDR2 from the germline V gene are MGHDK and SYGVNS. Trimming removed 3 bases from V and 6 bases from J; junction bases left unmatched: 6. CDR3 DNA sequence: TGTGCCAGCAGTGATTTGGGACTAGCGGGAGGAGGCGAGCAGTACTTC. The encoded protein is CASSDLGLAGGGEQYF.

This chain connects TRBV6-1 to TRBJ1-2, with 8 nucleotides matching TRBD1. Germline values: CDR1 MNHNS, CDR2 SASEGT. Trimming took 6 bases from V and 4 from J; bases not matched to a gene: 7. The CDR3 totals 14 residues. The DNA for the CDR3 is TGTGCCAGCAGGGGGACAGGTGGAGGCTATGGCTACACCTTC. Residues: CASRGTGGGYGYTF.